This TCR beta chain was captured by sequencing in a study of PD-1 blockade in classical Hodgkin lymphoma. Study in general: Intravenous delivery of nivolumab at 3 mg/kg to patients occurred every 2 weeks.

Some clones are missing from TCRdb's copy, which holds only in-frame ones; the method was immunoSEQ multiplex PCR. The table lists approximately 44,000 clones, over 55% of them singletons. Study-wide points: TCR diversity in CD4+, not CD8+, cells rose significantly by C4D1. Before treatment, TCR diversity in newly diagnosed patients was reportedly lower than in healthy donors. Any patient who commenced nivolumab under 1 year after ASCT was excluded.

Exposure to brentuximab vedotin varied, and each patient had relapsed following autologous stem cell transplantation. Per germline, CDR1 SQVTM and CDR2 ANQGSEA. J gave up 0 bases and V 5 bases, and 7 bases lay outside the gene matches. The CDR3 runs to 16 residues. Notes on this clone: The target antigen is unknown.

The genes are TRBV29-1 and TRBJ2-2, with TRBD2 matching over 9 bases. The sequence was collected from a human donor with classical Hodgkin lymphoma. The sequencing used peripheral blood mononuclear cells (PBMCs), collected at baseline. The CDR3 DNA sequence: TGCAGCGTTCCAAGCGGGAGGTCTTCGAACACCGGGGAGCTGTTTTTT. This codes for CSVPSGRSSNTGELFF.